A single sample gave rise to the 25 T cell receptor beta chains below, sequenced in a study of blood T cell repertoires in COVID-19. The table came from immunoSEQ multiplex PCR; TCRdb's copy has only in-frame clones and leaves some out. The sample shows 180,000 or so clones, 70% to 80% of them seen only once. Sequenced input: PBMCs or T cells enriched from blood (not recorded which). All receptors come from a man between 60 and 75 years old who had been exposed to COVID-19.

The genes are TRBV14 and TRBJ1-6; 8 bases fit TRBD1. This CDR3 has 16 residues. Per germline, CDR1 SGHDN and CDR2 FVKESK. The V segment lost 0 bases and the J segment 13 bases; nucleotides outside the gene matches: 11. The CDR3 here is CASSQDLPGTGSPLHF. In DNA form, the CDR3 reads TGTGCCAGCAGCCAAGATTTGCCCGGGACAGGAAGTCCCCTCCACTTT.

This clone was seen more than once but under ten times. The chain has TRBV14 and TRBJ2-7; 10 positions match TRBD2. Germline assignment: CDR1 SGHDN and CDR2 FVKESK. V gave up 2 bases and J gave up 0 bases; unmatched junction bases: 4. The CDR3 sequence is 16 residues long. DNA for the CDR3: TGTGCCAGCAGCCAATGGTGGACTAGCGGCTCCTACGAGCAGTACTTC. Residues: CASSQWWTSGSYEQYF.

The CDR3 bases are TGTGCCAGCAGTGAAGCAGGGGGCCTTAATCAGCCCCAGCATTTT. It is translated as CASSEAGGLNQPQHF. V and J are TRBV6-1 and TRBJ1-5, with 7 bases that match TRBD1. CDR3 length: 15 residues. Germline trimming cut 0 bases from V and 4 bases from J; bases unmatched to any gene: 3. CDR1 MNHNS and CDR2 SASEGT come from the germline V gene.

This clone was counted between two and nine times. CDR3 loop: CASSLGPRTGGGGDQETQYF. The CDR3, as DNA: TGTGCCAGCAGCTTGGGACCCAGGACAGGGGGCGGCGGGGATCAAGAGACCCAGTACTTC. V usage is TRBV5-4 and J usage is TRBJ2-5; 11 positions agree with TRBD1. With 0 bases clipped from V and 2 bases from J, the junction kept 15 bases outside the gene matches. The CDR3 is 20 residues long. CDR1 and CDR2 (germline): SGHNT, YYREEE (reference sequence).

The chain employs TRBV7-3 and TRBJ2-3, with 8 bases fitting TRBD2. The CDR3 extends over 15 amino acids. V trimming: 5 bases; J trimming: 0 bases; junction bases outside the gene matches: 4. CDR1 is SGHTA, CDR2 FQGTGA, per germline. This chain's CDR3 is CASSVSGVSTDTQYF. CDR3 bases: TGTGCCAGCAGCGTTAGCGGGGTGAGCACAGATACGCAGTATTTT. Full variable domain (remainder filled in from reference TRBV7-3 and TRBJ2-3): GAGVSQTPSNKVTEKGKYVELRCDPISGHTALYWYRQSLGQGPEFLIYFQGTGAADDSGLPNDRFFAVRPEGSVSTLKIQRTERGDSAVYLCASSVSGVSTDTQYFGPGTRLTVL.

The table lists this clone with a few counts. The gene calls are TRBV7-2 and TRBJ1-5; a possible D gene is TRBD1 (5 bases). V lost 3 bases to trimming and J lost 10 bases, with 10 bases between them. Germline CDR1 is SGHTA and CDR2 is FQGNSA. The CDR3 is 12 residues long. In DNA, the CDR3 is TGTGCCAGCAGCTTCGGGGGAGGTCCCCAGCATTTT. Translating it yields CASSFGGGPQHF.

The CDR3 coding sequence is TGTGCCAGCAGGGTGGGCGTAGGGGGCAATCAGCCCCAGCATTTT. Protein sequence: CASRVGVGGNQPQHF. The V and J genes are TRBV2 and TRBJ1-5, with D perhaps TRBD1 (5 bases). V lost 6 bases and J 2 bases, leaving 14 bases between the germline ends. The CDR3 is made up of 15 amino acids. CDR1 and CDR2 from the germline V gene are SNHLY and FYNNEI.

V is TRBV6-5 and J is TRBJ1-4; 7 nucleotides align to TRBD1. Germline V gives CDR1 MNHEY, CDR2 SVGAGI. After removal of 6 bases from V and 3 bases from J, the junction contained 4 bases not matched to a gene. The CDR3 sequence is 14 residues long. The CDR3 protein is CASRRGQPNEKLFF. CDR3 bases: TGTGCCAGCAGAAGGGGACAGCCTAATGAAAAACTGTTTTTT.

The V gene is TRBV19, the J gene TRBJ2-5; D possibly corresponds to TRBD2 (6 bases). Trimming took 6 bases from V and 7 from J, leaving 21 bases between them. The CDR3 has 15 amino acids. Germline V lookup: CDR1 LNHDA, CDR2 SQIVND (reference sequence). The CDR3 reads CASSAAGPQRGTQYF. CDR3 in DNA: TGTGCCAGTAGCGCCGCGGGACCTCAAAGGGGGACCCAGTACTTC.

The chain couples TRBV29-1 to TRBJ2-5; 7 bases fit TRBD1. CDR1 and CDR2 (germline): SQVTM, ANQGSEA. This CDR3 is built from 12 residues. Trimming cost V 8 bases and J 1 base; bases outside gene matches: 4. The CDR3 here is CSSRQGQETQYF. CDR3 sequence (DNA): TGCAGCTCTAGACAGGGCCAAGAGACCCAGTACTTC.

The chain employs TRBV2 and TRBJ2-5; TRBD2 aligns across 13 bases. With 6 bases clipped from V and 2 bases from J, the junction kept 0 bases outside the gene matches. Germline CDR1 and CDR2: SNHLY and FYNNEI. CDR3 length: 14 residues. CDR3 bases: TGTGCCAGCAGGGGACTAGCGGGACAAGAGACCCAGTACTTC. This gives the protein CASRGLAGQETQYF.

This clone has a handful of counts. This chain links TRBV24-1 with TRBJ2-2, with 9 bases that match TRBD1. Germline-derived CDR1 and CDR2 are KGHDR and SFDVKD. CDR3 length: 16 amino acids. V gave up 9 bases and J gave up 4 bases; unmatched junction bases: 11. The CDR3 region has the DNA TGTGCCACCCAAAACCAACAGGGGGCGATCACCGGGGAGCTGTTTTTT. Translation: CATQNQQGAITGELFF.

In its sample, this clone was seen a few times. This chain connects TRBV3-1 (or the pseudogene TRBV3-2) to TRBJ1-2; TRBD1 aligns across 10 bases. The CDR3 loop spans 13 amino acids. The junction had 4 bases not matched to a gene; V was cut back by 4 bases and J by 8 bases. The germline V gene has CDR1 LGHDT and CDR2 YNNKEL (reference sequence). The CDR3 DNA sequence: TGTGCCAGCAGCCTGACAGGGGGCACGGGCTACACCTTC. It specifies CASSLTGGTGYTF.

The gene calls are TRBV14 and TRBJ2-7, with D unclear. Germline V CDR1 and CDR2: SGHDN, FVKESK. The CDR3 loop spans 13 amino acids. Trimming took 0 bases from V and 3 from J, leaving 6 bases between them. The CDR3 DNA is TGTGCCAGCAGCCAAGATTCCGTCTACGAGCAGTACTTC. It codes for CASSQDSVYEQYF. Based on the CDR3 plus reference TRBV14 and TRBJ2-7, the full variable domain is EAGVTQFPSHSVIEKGQTVTLRCDPISGHDNLYWYRRVMGKEIKFLLHFVKESKQDESGMPNNRFLAERTGGTYSTLKVQPAELEDSGVYFCASSQDSVYEQYFGPGTRLTVT.

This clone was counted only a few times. In DNA form, the CDR3 reads TGCGCCAGCAGCCAAGAAAGAGACAGGGGCCCTCTCTCCTACAATGAGCAGTTCTTC. Translating gives CASSQERDRGPLSYNEQFF. The V call is TRBV4-1, the J call TRBJ2-1; TRBD1 matches at 8 bases. The CDR3 totals 19 residues. The V and J ends lost 0 bases and 0 bases, in that order; junction bases with no gene match: 10. Germline CDR1 is MGHRA and CDR2 is YSYEKL.

CDR3 coding DNA: TGTGCCAGCAGTTTCCGGGACAGGGGGCTCACTAATGAAAAACTGTTTTTT. It yields the protein CASSFRDRGLTNEKLFF. V gene TRBV28 combines with J gene TRBJ1-4; 12 positions agree with TRBD1. From germline, CDR1 is MDHEN and CDR2 SYDVKM. J gave up 2 bases and V 3 bases, and 4 bases lay outside the gene matches. The CDR3 runs 17 residues.

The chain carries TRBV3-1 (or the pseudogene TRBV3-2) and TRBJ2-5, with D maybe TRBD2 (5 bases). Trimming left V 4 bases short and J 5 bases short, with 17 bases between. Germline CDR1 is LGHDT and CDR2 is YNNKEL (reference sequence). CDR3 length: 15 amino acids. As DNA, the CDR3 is TGTGCCAGCAGCCGCCCCCCGGGCGGGTGGGAGACCCAGTACTTC. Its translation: CASSRPPGGWETQYF.

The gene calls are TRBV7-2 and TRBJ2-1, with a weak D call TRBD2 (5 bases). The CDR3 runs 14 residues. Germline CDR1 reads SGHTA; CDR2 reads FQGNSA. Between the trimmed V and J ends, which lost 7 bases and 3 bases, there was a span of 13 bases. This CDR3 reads CASKEGGFYNEQFF. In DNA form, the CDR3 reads TGTGCCAGCAAAGAAGGAGGCTTCTACAATGAGCAGTTCTTC. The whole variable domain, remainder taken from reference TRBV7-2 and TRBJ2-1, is GAGVSQSPSNKVTEKGKDVELRCDPISGHTALYWYRQSLGQGLEFLIYFQGNSAPDKSGLPSDRFSAERTGGSVSTLTIQRTQQEDSAVYLCASKEGGFYNEQFFGPGTRLTVL.

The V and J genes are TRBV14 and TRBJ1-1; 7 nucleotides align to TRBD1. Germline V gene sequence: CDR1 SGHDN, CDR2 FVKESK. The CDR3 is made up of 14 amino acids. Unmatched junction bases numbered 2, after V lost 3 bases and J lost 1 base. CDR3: CASSHRGANTEAFF. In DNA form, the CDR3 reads TGTGCCAGCAGCCACAGGGGGGCGAACACTGAAGCTTTCTTT.

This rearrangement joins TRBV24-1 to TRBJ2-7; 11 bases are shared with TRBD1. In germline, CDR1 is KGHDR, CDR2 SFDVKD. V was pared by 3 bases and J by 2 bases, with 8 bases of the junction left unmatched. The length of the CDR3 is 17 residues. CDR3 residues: CATSDRTGGFNAYEQYF. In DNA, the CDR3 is TGTGCCACCAGTGATCGGACAGGGGGCTTTAATGCCTACGAGCAGTACTTC.

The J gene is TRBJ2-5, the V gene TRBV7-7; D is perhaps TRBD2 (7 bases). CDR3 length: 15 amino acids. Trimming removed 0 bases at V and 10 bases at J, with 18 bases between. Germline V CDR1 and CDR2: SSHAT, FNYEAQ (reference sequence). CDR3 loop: CASSLALGGLGVQYF. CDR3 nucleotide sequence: TGTGCCAGCAGCTTAGCGCTCGGGGGGCTAGGCGTCCAGTACTTC.

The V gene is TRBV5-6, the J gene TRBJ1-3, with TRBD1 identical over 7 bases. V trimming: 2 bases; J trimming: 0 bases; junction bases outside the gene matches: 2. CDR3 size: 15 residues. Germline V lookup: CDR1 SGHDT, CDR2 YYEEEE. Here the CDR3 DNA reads TGTGCCAGCAGCTTCCAGGGGGACTCTGGAAACACCATATATTTT. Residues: CASSFQGDSGNTIYF.

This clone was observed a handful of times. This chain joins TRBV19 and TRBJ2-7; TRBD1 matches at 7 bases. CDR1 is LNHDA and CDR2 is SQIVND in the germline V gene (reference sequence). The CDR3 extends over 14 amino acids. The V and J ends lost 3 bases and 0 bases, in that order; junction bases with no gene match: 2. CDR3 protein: CASSIRQGSYEQYF. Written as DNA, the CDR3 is TGTGCCAGTAGTATCCGACAGGGCTCCTACGAGCAGTACTTC.

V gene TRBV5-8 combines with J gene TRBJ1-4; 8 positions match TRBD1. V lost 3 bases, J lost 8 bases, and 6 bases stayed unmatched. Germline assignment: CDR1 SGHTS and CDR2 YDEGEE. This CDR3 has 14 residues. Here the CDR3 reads CASSSGTGAEKLFF. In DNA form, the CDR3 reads TGTGCCAGCAGCTCAGGGACAGGTGCAGAAAAACTGTTTTTT.

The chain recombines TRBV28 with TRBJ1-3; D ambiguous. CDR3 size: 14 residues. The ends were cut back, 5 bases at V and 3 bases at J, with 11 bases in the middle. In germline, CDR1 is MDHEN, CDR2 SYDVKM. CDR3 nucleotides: TGTGCCAGCAGTCGGGGTATCTTTGGAAACACCATATATTTT. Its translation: CASSRGIFGNTIYF.